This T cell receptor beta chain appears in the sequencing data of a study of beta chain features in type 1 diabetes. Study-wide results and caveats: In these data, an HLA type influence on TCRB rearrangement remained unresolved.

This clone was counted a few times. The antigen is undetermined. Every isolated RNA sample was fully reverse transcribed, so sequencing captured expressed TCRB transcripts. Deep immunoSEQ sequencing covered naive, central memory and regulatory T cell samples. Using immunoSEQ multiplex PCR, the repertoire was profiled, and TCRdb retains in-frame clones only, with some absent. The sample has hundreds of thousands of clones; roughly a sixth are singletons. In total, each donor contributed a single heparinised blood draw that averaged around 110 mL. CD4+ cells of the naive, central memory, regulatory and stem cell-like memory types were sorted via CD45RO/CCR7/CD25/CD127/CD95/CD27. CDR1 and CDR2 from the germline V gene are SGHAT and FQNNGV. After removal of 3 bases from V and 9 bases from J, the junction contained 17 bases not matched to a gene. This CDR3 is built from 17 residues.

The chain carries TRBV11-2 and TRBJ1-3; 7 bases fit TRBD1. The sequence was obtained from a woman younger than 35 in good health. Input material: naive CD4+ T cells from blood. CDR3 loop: CASSLYALGQRGLTIYF. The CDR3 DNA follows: TGTGCCAGCAGCTTGTATGCCCTGGGACAGCGAGGACTCACCATATATTTT.